These 8 T cell receptor beta chains share one sample of origin, sequenced in a study of spatial heterogeneity in lung cancer. Notes on the study in general: Higher tumor mutation counts went along with higher counts of expanded intratumoral alpha and beta TCRs.

No antigens are known for them. Time point indicated: sample taken at primary tumor resection. TCRdb re-called the 5' RACE reads through MiXCR, storing one row per CDR3 protein. In the table there are some 25,000 distinct CDR3 sequences, about 7% of which are singletons. Sequences were derived from lung tumor tissue, sampled at surgery. The receptors stem from a male donor with early-stage non-small cell lung cancer.

This chain connects TRBV10-3 to TRBJ2-5, with no clear D. Germline loops: CDR1 ENHRY, CDR2 SYGVKD. The CDR3 consists of 14 residues. V was pared by 10 bases and J by 5 bases, with 20 bases between. CDR3 residues: CATAASALHETQYF. The DNA for the CDR3 is TGTGCCACGGCCGCCTCAGCTCTCCACGAGACCCAGTACTTC.

This clonotype was seen many times. This chain's CDR3 is CASRKQGPPYEQYF. The CDR3 bases are TGTGCCAGCAGGAAACAGGGCCCCCCCTACGAGCAGTACTTC. The genes are TRBV6-5 and TRBJ2-7; tentative D call: TRBD1 (6 bases). Trimming stripped 6 bases from V and 2 bases from J, with 14 bases between. The germline gives CDR1 MNHEY, CDR2 SVGAGI. The CDR3 spans 14 residues.

There are many counts of this clonotype. The V and J genes are TRBV5-1 and TRBJ2-2; D not certain. V lost 0 bases and J 5 bases, leaving 5 bases between the germline ends. Germline assignment: CDR1 SGHRS and CDR2 YFSETQ. This CDR3 comprises 13 residues. The CDR3 protein is CASSLAVTGELFF. The CDR3 nucleotides are TGCGCCAGCAGCTTGGCCGTTACCGGGGAGCTGTTTTTT.

This clonotype was observed a few times. V is TRBV4-3 and J is TRBJ2-1; TRBD1 might be the D (6 bases). The CDR3 runs 16 residues. Trimming cost V 0 bases and J 3 bases, with 12 bases left between them. Germline V gives CDR1 LGHNA, CDR2 YSLEER. The CDR3, as DNA: TGCGCCAGCAGCCAAGAGGGGCAGGGGTACTACAATGAGCAGTTCTTC. Protein sequence: CASSQEGQGYYNEQFF.

This clonotype is deemed medium-sized. V usage is TRBV10-1 and J usage is TRBJ1-1; 7 positions agree with TRBD1. The CDR3 runs to 23 residues. CDR1 WNHNN and CDR2 SYGVQD come from the germline V gene (reference sequence). V lost 5 bases and J lost 3; bases outside the gene matches: 33. DNA for the CDR3: TGCGCCAGCAGTATGAAATACAGGGGACCTACCTCAGGGACTCAATCCACGGACACTGAAGCTTTCTTT. Translating it yields CASSMKYRGPTSGTQSTDTEAFF.

V usage is TRBV10-3 and J usage is TRBJ1-1; 9 bases line up with TRBD1. V gave up 5 bases and J gave up 5 bases; unmatched junction bases: 9. The germline gives CDR1 ENHRY, CDR2 SYGVKD. The CDR3 runs 15 residues. The chain's CDR3 is CAISTWSDRGTEAFF. The CDR3 DNA is TGTGCCATCAGTACTTGGTCGGACAGGGGAACTGAAGCTTTCTTT.

Judged by abundance, this clonotype is medium-sized. The rearrangement joins TRBV4-1 to TRBJ2-5; D is tentatively TRBD1 or TRBD2 (5 bases each). From germline, CDR1 is MGHRA and CDR2 YSYEKL. The CDR3 extends over 14 amino acids. Trimming shortened V by 4 bases and J by 4 bases, and 13 bases separated the two germline ends. The CDR3 coding sequence is TGCGCCAGCAGCCGCCCCACTAGGGGAGAGACCCAGTACTTC. This codes for CASSRPTRGETQYF.

There are many counts of this clonotype. The rearrangement links TRBV11-2 to TRBJ1-1; D might be TRBD1 (5 bases). Germline assignment: CDR1 SGHAT and CDR2 FQNNGV. V lost 1 base and J lost 5, with 14 bases in between. The CDR3 sequence is 15 residues long. CDR3 bases: TGTGCCAGCAGCTTAGTTACGGGGGGAAAAACTGAAGCTTTCTTT. This encodes CASSLVTGGKTEAFF. Filled out from reference TRBV11-2 and TRBJ1-1, the complete variable domain reads EAGVAQSPRYKIIEKRQSVAFWCNPISGHATLYWYQQILGQGPKLLIQFQNNGVVDDSQLPKDRFSAERLKGVDSTLKIQPAKLEDSAVYLCASSLVTGGKTEAFFGQGTRLTVV.